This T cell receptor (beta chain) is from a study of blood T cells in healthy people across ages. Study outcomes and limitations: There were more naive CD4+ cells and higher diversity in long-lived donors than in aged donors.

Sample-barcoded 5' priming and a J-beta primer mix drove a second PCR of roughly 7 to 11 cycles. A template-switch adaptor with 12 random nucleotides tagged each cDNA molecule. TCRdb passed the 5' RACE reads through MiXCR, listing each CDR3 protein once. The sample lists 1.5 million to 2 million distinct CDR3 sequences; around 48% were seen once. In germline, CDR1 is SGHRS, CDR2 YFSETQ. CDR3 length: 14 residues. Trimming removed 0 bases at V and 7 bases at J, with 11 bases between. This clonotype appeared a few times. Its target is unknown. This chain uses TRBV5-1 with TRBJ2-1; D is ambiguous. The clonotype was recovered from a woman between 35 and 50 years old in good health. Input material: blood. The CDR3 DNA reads TGCGCCAGCAGCTTGGACCAGGTCGGTAATGAGCAGTTCTTC. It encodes CASSLDQVGNEQFF.